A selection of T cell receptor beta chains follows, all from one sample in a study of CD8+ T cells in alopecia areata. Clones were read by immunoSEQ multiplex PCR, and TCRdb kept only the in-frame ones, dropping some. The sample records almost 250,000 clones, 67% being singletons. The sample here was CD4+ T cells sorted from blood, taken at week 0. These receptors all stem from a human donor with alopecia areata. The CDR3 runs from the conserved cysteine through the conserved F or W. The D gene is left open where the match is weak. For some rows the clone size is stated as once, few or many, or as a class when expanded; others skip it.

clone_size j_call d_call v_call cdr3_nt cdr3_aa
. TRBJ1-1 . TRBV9 TGTGCCAGCAGCTTTTGGGACCGTAACATGAACACTGAAGCTTTCTTT CASSFWDRNMNTEAFF
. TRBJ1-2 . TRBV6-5 TGTGCCAGCAGGGACACAGGCAGCTATGGCTACACCTTC CASRDTGSYGYTF
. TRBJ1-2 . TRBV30 TGTGCCTGGAGTGCTCTCTATGGCTACACCTTC CAWSALYGYTF
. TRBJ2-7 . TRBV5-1 TGCGCCAGCAGCTTGGGGGCCGGACAAGGGTCCTACGAGCAGTACTTC CASSLGAGQGSYEQYF
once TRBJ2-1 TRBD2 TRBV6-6 TGTGCCAGCAGTCTCAGCGGGGGGGGCAATGAGCAGTTCTTC CASSLSGGGNEQFF
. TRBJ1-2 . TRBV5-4 TGTGCCAGCAGCGGGGCCGTGACAGTGAGGGGCTACACCTTC CASSGAVTVRGYTF
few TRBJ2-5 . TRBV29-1 TGCAGCGTTGTTAGGGGCTGGGAGACCCAGTACTTC CSVVRGWETQYF
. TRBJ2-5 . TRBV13 TGTGCCAGCAGCCCGCCCTGGCGTCGGGAGACCCAGTACTTC CASSPPWRRETQYF
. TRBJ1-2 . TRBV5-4 TGTGCCAGCAGCCAAGGGACGGCATATGGCTACACCTTC CASSQGTAYGYTF
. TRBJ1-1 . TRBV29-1 TGCAGCGATACCGGACCCCGGGAAACTGAAGCTTTCTTT CSDTGPRETEAFF
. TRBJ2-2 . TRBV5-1 TGCGCCAGCAGCCCGCCCACCGGGGAGCTGTTTTTT CASSPPTGELFF
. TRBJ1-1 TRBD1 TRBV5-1 TGCGCCAGCAGCTCCCAAACAGGGGGAACTGAAGCTTTCTTT CASSSQTGGTEAFF
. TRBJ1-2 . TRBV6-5 TGTGCCAGCAGTTACGAGGCTAACTATGGCTACACCTTC CASSYEANYGYTF
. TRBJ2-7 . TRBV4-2 TGTGCCAGCAGCGTCGCCAGTATTAGCTCCTACGAGCAGTACTTC CASSVASISSYEQYF
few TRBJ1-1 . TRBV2 TGTGCCAGCAGTTGGGATCCCGATTTTGACACTGAAGCTTTCTTT CASSWDPDFDTEAFF
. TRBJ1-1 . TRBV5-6 TGTGCCAGCGGAATCATGAACACTGAAGCTTTCTTT CASGIMNTEAFF
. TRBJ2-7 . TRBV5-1 TGCGCCAGCAGTCGCGGACCAACCCGCGGGGACGAGCAGTACTTC CASSRGPTRGDEQYF
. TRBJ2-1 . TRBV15 TGTGCCACCAGCAGACCGTACGGGAATGAGCAGTTCTTC CATSRPYGNEQFF
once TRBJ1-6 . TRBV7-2 TGTGCCAGCAGCTTAGACTCGGATTCACCCCTCCACTTT CASSLDSDSPLHF
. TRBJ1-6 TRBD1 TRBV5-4 TGTGCCAGCAGCTTGGACAGGGGGTATAATTCACCCCTCCACTTT CASSLDRGYNSPLHF
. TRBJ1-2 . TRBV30 TGTGCCTGGAGTGTACTGGGGAGGGGTAAGGGCTACACCTTC CAWSVLGRGKGYTF
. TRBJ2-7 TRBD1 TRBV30 TGTGCCTGGAGGATTCCGGGACAGGGGCGCGAGCAGTACTTC CAWRIPGQGREQYF
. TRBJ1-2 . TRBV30 TGTGCCTGGAGCCCTCGGGGGGTTAGCTATGGCTACACCTTC CAWSPRGVSYGYTF
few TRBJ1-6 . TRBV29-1 TGCAGCGTTGGAACGGACCTAGGGAATTCACCCCTCCACTTT CSVGTDLGNSPLHF